Below are 24 T cell receptor beta chains sequenced from a single sample in a study of blood T cell repertoires in COVID-19. The table came from immunoSEQ multiplex PCR; TCRdb's copy has only in-frame clones and leaves some out. This sample carries some 70,000 clones, approximately 80% of them seen once, and the ten largest clones take about 12%. Sequenced input: peripheral blood. The receptors derive from a human donor in a cohort sampled during active COVID-19.

The rearrangement links TRBV7-9 to TRBJ1-6, with D tentatively TRBD1 (5 bases). The CDR3 is 16 amino acids. From germline, CDR1 is SEHNR and CDR2 FQNEAQ (reference sequence). Trimming stripped 5 bases from V and 3 bases from J, with 14 bases between. The CDR3 bases are TGTGCCAGCAGCCCATCTGGGGCCTTCTATAATTCACCCCTCCACTTT. Protein sequence: CASSPSGAFYNSPLHF.

The chain carries TRBV6-2 or TRBV6-3 and TRBJ1-5; 10 bases match TRBD1. The germline V gene has CDR1 MNHEY and CDR2 SVGEGT. J lost 1 base, V lost 0 bases, and 6 bases had no gene match. There are 18 residues in the CDR3. This CDR3 is CASSYSVTGGVSNQPQHF. The CDR3 DNA is TGTGCCAGCAGTTACTCCGTGACAGGGGGCGTCAGCAATCAGCCCCAGCATTTT.

This chain connects TRBV3-1 (or the pseudogene TRBV3-2) to TRBJ1-3, with 11 bases aligning to TRBD1. V shed 5 bases and J 0 bases; nucleotides not matched to a gene: 3. Germline values: CDR1 LGHDT, CDR2 YNNKEL (reference sequence). The CDR3 consists of 16 residues. CDR3 residues: CASSAGTGGSGNTIYF. The CDR3 nucleotides read TGTGCCAGCAGCGCGGGGACAGGGGGCTCTGGAAACACCATATATTTT.

The V call is TRBV28, the J call TRBJ1-2; D possibly corresponds to TRBD1 (6 bases). V was cut by 5 bases and J by 1 base, with 11 bases left in between. This CDR3 contains 14 residues. Germline V lookup: CDR1 MDHEN, CDR2 SYDVKM. The DNA of the CDR3 is TGTGCCAGCAGTCCCCCACAGGGTAACTATGGCTACACCTTC. Translation gives CASSPPQGNYGYTF.

The chain combines TRBV7-9 with TRBJ2-3, with a possible D match to TRBD1 (6 bases). Germline values: CDR1 SEHNR, CDR2 FQNEAQ (reference sequence). The length of the CDR3 is 15 residues. V was trimmed by 5 bases and J by 2 bases, leaving 14 bases between them. Here the CDR3 DNA reads TGTGCCAGCAGCCAACTACAGGGATCCACAGATACGCAGTATTTT. Encoded protein: CASSQLQGSTDTQYF.

This rearrangement joins TRBV3-1 (or the pseudogene TRBV3-2) to TRBJ2-7; D uncertain. The CDR3 extends over 14 amino acids. CDR1 is LGHDT, CDR2 YNNKEL, per germline (reference sequence). V shed 1 base and J shed 2 bases, with 9 bases lying between them. In DNA form, the CDR3 reads TGTGCCAGCAGCCAAGCGATTAACACCTACGAGCAGTACTTC. It is translated as CASSQAINTYEQYF.

The chain couples TRBV12-5 to TRBJ2-1; D is perhaps TRBD2 (6 bases). The CDR3 is 15 residues long. Trimming left V 6 bases short and J 1 base short, with 13 bases between. Germline CDR1 and CDR2: LGHNT and FRNRAP. The CDR3 protein is CASGPGTSSYNEQFF. CDR3 sequence (DNA): TGTGCTAGTGGCCCCGGGACTTCTTCCTACAATGAGCAGTTCTTC.

The rearrangement links TRBV7-2 to TRBJ2-7, with D maybe TRBD2 (7 bases). V gave up 1 base and J gave up 5 bases, with 9 bases separating them. CDR1 and CDR2 from the germline V gene are SGHTA and FQGNSA. The CDR3 sequence is 13 residues long. The CDR3 protein is CASSLVGGDEQYV. DNA of the CDR3: TGTGCCAGCAGCTTAGTAGGGGGGGACGAGCAGTACGTC.

The V call is TRBV7-2, the J call TRBJ2-7; 8 nucleotides align to TRBD2. This CDR3 comprises 15 residues. Germline V gene sequence: CDR1 SGHTA, CDR2 FQGNSA. V dropped 4 bases and J dropped 0; count of bases not matched to a gene: 5. The CDR3 DNA reads TGTGCCAGCAGCTCTGCGGGGGGCCCCTCCTACGAGCAGTACTTC. Its translation is CASSSAGGPSYEQYF.

The chain joins TRBV5-1 to TRBJ2-7, with 15 bases matching TRBD2. V shed 5 bases and J 5 bases; nucleotides not matched to a gene: 8. The CDR3 is 16 residues long. CDR1 is SGHRS and CDR2 is YFSETQ in the germline V gene. The CDR3 sequence: CASSLVGTSGGNEQYF. In DNA, the CDR3 is TGCGCCAGCAGTCTGGTCGGGACTAGCGGGGGGAACGAGCAGTACTTC.

This clone has just one count. This rearrangement joins TRBV18 to TRBJ2-1; 7 bases match TRBD2. Per germline, CDR1 KGHSH and CDR2 LQKENI. This CDR3 spans 15 amino acids. With V trimmed by 6 bases and J by 3 bases, 8 bases remained unmatched. The CDR3 bases are TGTGCCAGCTCCGGAAGGCTAGCGGTCTACAATGAGCAGTTCTTC. Protein sequence: CASSGRLAVYNEQFF. The whole variable domain, remainder taken from reference TRBV18 and TRBJ2-1, is NAGVMQNPRHLVRRRGQEARLRCSPMKGHSHVYWYRQLPEEGLKFMVYLQKENIIDESGMPKERFSAEFPKEGPSILRIQQVVRGDSAAYFCASSGRLAVYNEQFFGPGTRLTVL.

The chain has TRBV18 and TRBJ1-2; D may be TRBD1 (6 bases). V lost 3 bases and J 3 bases, leaving 14 bases between the germline ends. Germline-derived CDR1 and CDR2 are KGHSH and LQKENI. The CDR3 has 15 amino acids. The CDR3 is CASSPTGQLYYGYTF. The CDR3 DNA reads as TGTGCCAGCTCACCGACCGGACAGCTTTACTATGGCTACACCTTC.

The rearrangement uses TRBV7-2 and TRBJ2-5; 8 bases are shared with TRBD1. Germline CDR1 is SGHTA and CDR2 is FQGNSA. This CDR3 has 14 residues. The V gene end was trimmed by 6 bases and the J gene end by 5 bases; junction bases not matched to a gene: 8. The CDR3 DNA is TGTGCCAGCAGTCGGGCAGGGGGCCGCGAGACCCAGTACTTC. Protein product: CASSRAGGRETQYF. Supplemented by reference TRBV7-2 and TRBJ2-5, the full variable domain reads GAGVSQSPSNKVTEKGKDVELRCDPISGHTALYWYRQSLGQGLEFLIYFQGNSAPDKSGLPSDRFSAERTGGSVSTLTIQRTQQEDSAVYLCASSRAGGRETQYFGPGTRLLVL.

This clone was recorded only once. The V and J genes are TRBV2 and TRBJ2-2, with 12 nucleotides matching TRBD1. Per the germline V gene, CDR1 is SNHLY and CDR2 is FYNNEI. The CDR3 consists of 15 residues. Trimming cost V 6 bases and J 7 bases; bases outside gene matches: 6. The CDR3 DNA reads as TGTGCCAGCAGGACCGGGACAGGGGGCTTCGGGGAGCTGTTTTTT. Protein: CASRTGTGGFGELFF.

Details on this clone: This same CDR3 is encoded by further DNA sequences in the sample. V is TRBV28 and J is TRBJ2-7; D perhaps matches TRBD1 (5 bases). Germline values: CDR1 MDHEN, CDR2 SYDVKM. With 2 bases removed from V and 0 bases from J, the gap between germline ends came to 8 bases. There are 14 residues in the CDR3. CDR3 in amino acids: CASSLTGPSYEQYF. As DNA, the CDR3 is TGTGCCAGCAGTTTAACAGGTCCCTCCTACGAGCAGTACTTC.

This clone was observed a single time. This chain connects TRBV5-1 to TRBJ2-1; 9 positions agree with TRBD2. The CDR3 is 15 amino acids. V was pared by 4 bases and J by 7 bases, with 9 bases of the junction left unmatched. CDR1 SGHRS and CDR2 YFSETQ come from the germline V gene. CDR3: CASSPNTAGGNEQFF. Here the CDR3 DNA reads TGCGCCAGCAGCCCGAACACCGCGGGAGGGAATGAGCAGTTCTTC.

The chain joins TRBV5-1 to TRBJ1-6, with TRBD1 identical over 9 bases. The CDR3 sequence is 15 residues long. Germline trimming cut 5 bases from V and 8 bases from J; bases unmatched to any gene: 8. Germline lookup yields CDR1 SGHRS and CDR2 YFSETQ. In DNA form, the CDR3 reads TGCGCCAGCAGACTAAGGACAGGGGACCATTCACCCCTCCACTTT. Its translation is CASRLRTGDHSPLHF. Full variable domain (outside the CDR3, taken from reference TRBV5-1 and TRBJ1-6): KAGVTQTPRYLIKTRGQQVTLSCSPISGHRSVSWYQQTPGQGLQFLFEYFSETQRNKGNFPGRFSGRQFSNSRSEMNVSTLELGDSALYLCASRLRTGDHSPLHFGNGTRLTVT.

The chain couples TRBV18 to TRBJ1-1; maybe TRBD1 (5 bases). V lost 2 bases, J lost 5 bases, and 15 bases lay in between. Germline loops: CDR1 KGHSH, CDR2 LQKENI. The CDR3 extends over 15 amino acids. The CDR3 reads CASSPKSGEGTEAFF. In DNA form, the CDR3 reads TGTGCCAGCTCACCAAAGTCCGGGGAGGGGACTGAAGCTTTCTTT.

Only a few counts were recorded for this clone. This chain joins TRBV19 and TRBJ2-6; D might be TRBD1 (6 bases). Trimming removed 7 bases from V and 0 bases from J, with 13 bases in between. Germline V gene lookup returns CDR1 LNHDA and CDR2 SQIVND (reference sequence). There are 16 residues in the CDR3. The CDR3, as DNA: TGTGCCAGTAAGCGACAGGCCAACTCTGGGGCCAACGTCCTGACTTTC. Translation: CASKRQANSGANVLTF.

The chain couples TRBV4-3 to TRBJ1-2, with 8 positions matching TRBD1. The CDR3 contains 13 residues. Germline values: CDR1 LGHNA, CDR2 YSLEER. Germline trimming cut 3 bases from V and 4 bases from J; bases unmatched to any gene: 1. The CDR3 DNA sequence: TGCGCCAGCAGCCACGACAGGGGCTATGGCTACACCTTC. This sequence encodes CASSHDRGYGYTF.

In this sample, this clone turned up once. The J gene is TRBJ2-7, the V gene TRBV29-1, with TRBD1 matching over 8 bases. CDR3 length: 14 amino acids. The J segment lost 2 bases and the V segment lost 4 bases, leaving 7 bases of the junction unmatched. Looked up from germline, CDR1 is SQVTM and CDR2 is ANQGSEA. Here the CDR3 reads CSVVGQGATYEQYF. For the CDR3, the DNA is TGCAGCGTTGTTGGGCAGGGGGCAACCTACGAGCAGTACTTC.

V is TRBV4-1 and J is TRBJ1-5; 7 bases fit TRBD1. Germline trimming cut 1 base from V and 5 bases from J; bases unmatched to any gene: 5. CDR3 length equals 15 residues. Germline V gene lookup returns CDR1 MGHRA and CDR2 YSYEKL. The chain's CDR3 is CASSQVDRDYQPQHF. In DNA form, the CDR3 reads TGCGCCAGCAGCCAAGTTGACAGGGACTATCAGCCCCAGCATTTT.

The gene calls are TRBV7-9 and TRBJ2-1; D might be TRBD2 (5 bases). CDR1 SEHNR and CDR2 FQNEAQ come from the germline V gene (reference sequence). The V end lost 5 bases, the J end lost 7 bases, and 27 bases lay between the germline ends. The CDR3 loop spans 18 amino acids. The CDR3 loop is CASSGSMLRRRSSNEQFF. The CDR3 nucleotides read TGTGCCAGCAGCGGGTCGATGTTGAGGCGGAGGAGCTCGAATGAGCAGTTCTTC.

This clone came up once. The V call is TRBV11-2, the J call TRBJ2-7; a possible D gene is TRBD1 (6 bases). Trimming took 6 bases from V and 4 from J, leaving 10 bases between them. There are 12 residues in the CDR3. Germline CDR1 reads SGHAT; CDR2 reads FQNNGV. The CDR3 is CASSGQTYEQYF. The CDR3 region has the DNA TGTGCCAGCAGTGGACAGACTTACGAGCAGTACTTC.